Following are 3 T cell receptor beta chains from one sample sequenced in a study of cytomegalovirus exposure and HLA in healthy donors. The primer mix had 60 Vbeta and 13 Jbeta primers. Measured with immunoSEQ multiplex PCR; TCRdb has only the in-frame clones, and not every one. Of tens of thousands of clones listed, 78% are singletons. Material: PBMCs. All receptors come from a male donor in good health and CMV-seropositive.

The J gene is TRBJ2-1, the V gene TRBV7-8; no clear D gene. V shed 1 base and J shed 4 bases, with 17 bases lying between them. The germline V gene encodes CDR1 SGHVS and CDR2 FQNEAQ. The CDR3 is made up of 17 amino acids. CDR3 in amino acids: CASSLEPATKPYNEQFF. CDR3 DNA sequence: TGTGCCAGCAGCTTAGAGCCGGCAACTAAACCTTACAATGAGCAGTTCTTC.

CDR3 sequence reads: CASSLGDNEQFF. The CDR3 DNA follows: TGTGCCAGCAGCTTAGGCGATAATGAGCAGTTCTTC. This chain joins TRBV7-2 and TRBJ2-1, with D unclear. In germline, CDR1 is SGHTA, CDR2 FQGNSA. The CDR3 covers 12 residues. V was cut by 1 base and J by 7 bases, with 5 bases left in between.

The chain couples TRBV18 to TRBJ2-1, with 7 bases identical to TRBD2. The CDR3 runs to 15 residues. V lost 2 bases to trimming and J lost 4 bases; unmatched junction nucleotides: 5. Germline V gives CDR1 KGHSH, CDR2 LQKENI. The CDR3 region is CASSPERGVYNEQFF. The CDR3 nucleotides read TGTGCCAGCTCACCAGAGCGGGGAGTTTACAATGAGCAGTTCTTC. The whole variable domain, remainder taken from reference TRBV18 and TRBJ2-1, is NAGVMQNPRHLVRRRGQEARLRCSPMKGHSHVYWYRQLPEEGLKFMVYLQKENIIDESGMPKERFSAEFPKEGPSILRIQQVVRGDSAAYFCASSPERGVYNEQFFGPGTRLTVL.